The clone carrying this TCR beta chain occurred many times. Its matching antigen is unknown. This sample was included in a study of molecular identifiers for immune sequencing clone quantification. TCRdb analysed the PCR reads with MiXCR anew, one entry per CDR3 protein. The profile shows about half a million distinct CDR3 sequences, roughly 24% of them singletons. The authors gated naive CD8 T cells as CD8+CD4-CCR7+CD45RA+ for sorting. The CDR3 sequence is 15 residues long. In germline, CDR1 is SGHKS, CDR2 YYEKEE (reference sequence). With 0 bases removed from V and 5 bases from J, the gap between germline ends came to 13 bases. General study results and limits: Same-barcode identical TCR molecules could make highly expanded clones look smaller than they are.

Material: naive CD8+ T cells from blood, with Jurkat cell RNA spiked in. The subset was: FACS-sorted CD8+CD4-CCR7+CD45RA+ naive T cells. The chain employs TRBV5-5 and TRBJ2-3; tentatively, D is TRBD1 (8 bases). The receptor was derived from a human donor in good health. Some libraries in this study had Jurkat cell RNA spiked in. The CDR3 DNA reads as TGTGCCAGCAGCTTGGAGGACAGGGAGGGAGATACGCAGTATTTT. Its protein is CASSLEDREGDTQYF.